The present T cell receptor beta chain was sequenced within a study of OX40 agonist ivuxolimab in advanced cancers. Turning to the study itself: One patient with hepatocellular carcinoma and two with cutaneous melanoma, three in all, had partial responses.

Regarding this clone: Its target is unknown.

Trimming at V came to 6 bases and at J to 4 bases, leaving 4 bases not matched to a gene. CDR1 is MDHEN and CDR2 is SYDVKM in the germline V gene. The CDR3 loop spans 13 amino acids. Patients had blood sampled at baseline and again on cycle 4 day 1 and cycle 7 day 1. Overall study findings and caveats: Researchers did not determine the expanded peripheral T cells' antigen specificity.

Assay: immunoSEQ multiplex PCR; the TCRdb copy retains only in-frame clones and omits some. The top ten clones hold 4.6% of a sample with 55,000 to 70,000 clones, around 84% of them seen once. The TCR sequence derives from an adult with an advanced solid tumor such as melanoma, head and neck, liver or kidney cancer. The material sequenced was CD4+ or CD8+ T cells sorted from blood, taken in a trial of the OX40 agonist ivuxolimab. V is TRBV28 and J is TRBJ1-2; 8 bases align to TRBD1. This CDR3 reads CASREGQGYGYTF. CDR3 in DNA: TGTGCCAGCAGGGAAGGACAGGGCTATGGCTACACCTTC.